The 4 T cell receptor beta chains in this list originate from one sample, sequenced in a study of OX40 agonist ivuxolimab in advanced cancers. Libraries were prepared by immunoSEQ multiplex PCR; TCRdb keeps only in-frame clonotypes and omits some of them. The repertoire holds tens of thousands of clones, with approximately 80% as singletons. Sequences were derived from CD4+ or CD8+ T cells sorted from blood, sampled in a trial of the OX40 agonist ivuxolimab. The receptors here all came from an adult with an advanced solid tumor such as melanoma, head and neck, liver or kidney cancer.

This clone came up a few times. The J gene is TRBJ1-2, the V gene TRBV12-5; possibly TRBD1 for D (6 bases). Per germline, CDR1 LGHNT and CDR2 FRNRAP. The CDR3 covers 16 residues. Trimming pared 6 bases from V and 8 bases from J, leaving 25 bases between. As DNA, the CDR3 is TGTGCTAGTGGCCCTACCCTCGACAGGACTACGGGGGGCTACACCTTC. It codes for CASGPTLDRTTGGYTF. The whole variable domain, remainder taken from reference TRBV12-5 and TRBJ1-2, is DARVTQTPRHKVTEMGQEVTMRCQPILGHNTVFWYRQTMMQGLELLAYFRNRAPLDDSGMPKDRFSAEMPDATLATLKIQPSEPRDSAVYFCASGPTLDRTTGGYTFGSGTRLTVV.

V and J are TRBV7-9 and TRBJ1-2, with 9 bases that match TRBD1. J gave up 0 bases and V 1 base, and 0 bases lay outside the gene matches. The CDR3 extends over 15 amino acids. The V gene's germline CDR1 is SEHNR and CDR2 FQNEAQ (reference sequence). The CDR3 DNA sequence: TGTGCCAGCAGCTTAGGACAGGGGGCTAACTATGGCTACACCTTC. Translated, it gives CASSLGQGANYGYTF. Supplemented by reference TRBV7-9 and TRBJ1-2, the full variable domain reads DTGVSQNPRHKITKRGQNVTFRCDPISEHNRLYWYRQTLGQGPEFLTYFQNEAQLEKSRLLSDRFSAERPKGSFSTLEIQRTEQGDSAMYLCASSLGQGANYGYTFGSGTRLTVV.

The chain carries TRBV20-1 and TRBJ2-1; TRBD1 aligns across 8 bases. This CDR3 is built from 11 residues. The junction had 5 bases not matched to a gene; V was cut back by 8 bases and J by 8 bases. The germline V gene has CDR1 DFQATT and CDR2 SNEGSKA (reference sequence). The CDR3 here is CSPGQGYEQFF. CDR3 DNA sequence: TGCAGTCCAGGACAGGGCTATGAGCAGTTCTTC.

The V call is TRBV5-1, the J call TRBJ1-2; TRBD1 agrees at 7 bases. The CDR3 totals 14 residues. V was pared by 0 bases and J by 5 bases, with 4 bases of the junction left unmatched. CDR1 is SGHRS, CDR2 YFSETQ, per germline. The CDR3 bases are TGCGCCAGCAGCTTGGGGGCAGGGGGATATGGCTACACCTTC. Its translation: CASSLGAGGYGYTF.